The rows below give T cell receptor beta chains drawn from one sample of a study of blood T cells in healthy people across ages. TCRdb reprocessed the 5' RACE reads via MiXCR and lists one record per CDR3 protein. Here the sample spans some 1.4 million distinct CDR3 sequences, roughly 40% being singletons. The sample was blood. These receptors were obtained from a woman between 18 and 29 years old in good health. CDR3s leave out the opening cysteine and the closing phenylalanine or tryptophan.

>NA|TRBV6-5
ASSYDPRGGFYEQY
>TRBJ2-2|TRBV29-1
SVAVGDWTGELF
>TRBJ2-1|TRBV2
ASTVEQF
>TRBJ2-1|TRBV9
ASSVGSVGNEQF
>TRBJ2-7|TRBV28
ASSPPSGGGRNEQY
>TRBJ1-4|TRBV7-9
ASSFRTPDEKLF
>TRBJ1-2|TRBV10-3
AISDGTGNYGYT
>TRBJ2-7|TRBV7-2
ASSHPSGYYEQY
>TRBJ2-3|TRBV10-3
AIGRGTDTQY
>TRBJ1-2|TRBV27
ASGPGAAYGYT
>TRBJ2-1|TRBV20-1
SAKNSEQF
>TRBJ2-1|TRBV12-3/TRBV12-4
ASSFGEQF
>TRBJ2-4|TRBV27
ASRRYEQY
>TRBJ2-7|TRBV27
ASSGRTGSLSYEQY
>TRBJ1-6|TRBV18
ASSGQNNSPLH
>TRBJ2-1|TRBV10-1
ASNQDYNDEQF
>TRBJ2-7|TRBV4-1
ASSRIAGSPYEQY
>TRBJ2-4|TRBV6-5
ASSYSSQGLAKNIQY
>TRBJ2-3|TRBV18
ASSPPTSGETDTQY
>TRBJ2-1|TRBV3-1
ASSQEGLAGVYNEQF
>TRBJ2-3|TRBV6-2/TRBV6-3
ASMRTSGGQADTQY
>TRBJ2-1|TRBV6-5
ASSYSGTDKEQF
>TRBJ1-1|TRBV5-6
ASSFIGGLNTEAF
>TRBJ2-4|TRBV6-2/TRBV6-3
ASSYGRGVAKNIQY
>TRBJ2-1|TRBV6-5
ASSRTGGPYNEQF
>TRBJ2-6|TRBV6-1
ASTAGTGGTGANVLT
>TRBJ2-3|TRBV27
ASSETGLAGGHTQY
>NA|TRBV12-3/TRBV12-4
ASMDNEQY
>TRBJ2-1|TRBV15
ATSREGVYNEQF
>TRBJ2-1|TRBV12-3/TRBV12-4
ASTGRGLTYNEQF
>TRBJ2-7|TRBV7-2
ASSLSASGSYEQY
>TRBJ2-7|TRBV5-1
ASSLAPVSRGSSYEQY
>NA|TRBV29-1
SAGTGTSGWTQY
>TRBJ2-1|TRBV20-1
SAVSETTYYEQF
>TRBJ2-5|TRBV7-2
ASSPYRGPDEQY
>TRBJ2-1|TRBV9
ASSAFTYNEQF
>NA|TRBV2
ASSAQGGSSYNEQY
>TRBJ2-5|TRBV13
ASSRSTSGEQY
>TRBJ2-1|TRBV7-9
ASSLETQF
>TRBJ1-5|TRBV28
ASSLLAGQGFQPQH
>TRBJ1-5|TRBV6-5
ASRTGISNQPQH
>TRBJ1-2|TRBV7-7
ASNPGGQSGYT
>TRBJ2-3|TRBV12-3/TRBV12-4
ASSLRTVPDTQY
>TRBJ2-2|TRBV7-3
ASGRPLTGELF
>TRBJ1-2|TRBV12-3/TRBV12-4
ASSPRESGYT
>TRBJ1-5|TRBV6-6
ASSYLGGSNQPQH
>TRBJ2-1|TRBV15
ATSRDQGAASSYNEQF
>TRBJ2-3|TRBV9
ASSVGYGGADTQY
>TRBJ1-6|TRBV25-1
ATSGQGISNSPLH
>TRBJ2-1|TRBV11-2
ASSLGGRSYEQF
>TRBJ1-6|TRBV7-6
ASSHGGLNSPLH